One and the same sample provided the 24 T cell receptor beta chains below, sequenced in a study of blood T cells in healthy people across ages. A J-beta primer mix and a sample-barcoded 5' primer were used in a second PCR of roughly 6 to 11 cycles. TCRdb re-analysed the 5' RACE reads in MiXCR, keeping a single row per CDR3 protein. The sample holds about 830,000 distinct CDR3 sequences, approximately 59% seen once. The sample comprised blood. The receptors originated from a man younger than 40 in good health.

The J gene is TRBJ1-2, the V gene TRBV29-1, with TRBD1 identical over 8 bases. The CDR3 has 15 residues. V shed 3 bases, J shed 2 bases, and the junction held 8 bases outside the gene matches. Germline V CDR1 and CDR2: SQVTM, ANQGSEA. The DNA of the CDR3 is TGCAGCGTTGAGGAAACAGGGGGGATGAACTATGGCTACACCTTC. Translated: CSVEETGGMNYGYTF. The whole variable domain, remainder taken from reference TRBV29-1 and TRBJ1-2, is SAVISQKPSRDICQRGTSLTIQCQVDSQVTMMFWYRQQPGQSLTLIATANQGSEATYESGFVIDKFPISRPNLTFSTLTVSNMSPEDSSIYLCSVEETGGMNYGYTFGSGTRLTVV.

This sequence joins TRBV11-2 and TRBJ2-5; D unresolved. The CDR3 is 14 residues long. Germline CDR1 SGHAT, CDR2 FQNNGV. V was trimmed by 7 bases and J by 3 bases, leaving 15 bases between them. CDR3 region: CASTQTPTKETQYF. In DNA, the CDR3 is TGTGCCAGCACCCAGACCCCCACTAAAGAGACCCAGTACTTC.

This clonotype appeared a few times. V and J are TRBV5-4 and TRBJ2-1; maybe TRBD1 (6 bases). V lost 0 bases, J lost 9 bases, and 13 bases lay in between. The CDR3 length is 14 residues. The germline gives CDR1 SGHNT, CDR2 YYREEE (reference sequence). The CDR3 loop is CASSLARGPSEQFF. The CDR3 nucleotides are TGTGCCAGCAGCTTGGCCAGGGGACCTAGTGAGCAGTTCTTC.

The rearrangement joins TRBV4-3 to TRBJ2-2; weak D call: TRBD2 (6 bases). The CDR3 extends over 16 amino acids. Germline assignment: CDR1 LGHNA and CDR2 YSLEER. Trimming pared 0 bases from V and 6 bases from J, leaving 14 bases between. The CDR3 DNA sequence: TGCGCCAGCAGCCAAGATCCCGGGACTGTGGCCGGGGAGCTGTTTTTT. Translating it yields CASSQDPGTVAGELFF.

The chain's CDR3 is CASSRSPAGGTEAFF. CDR3 nucleotide sequence: TGTGCCAGCAGCCGAAGTCCTGCAGGGGGCACTGAAGCTTTCTTT. V and J are TRBV3-1 and TRBJ1-1, with 7 bases aligning to TRBD1. J was trimmed by 4 bases and V by 4 bases; bases with no gene match: 9. Germline CDR1 LGHDT, CDR2 YNNKEL (reference sequence). The length of the CDR3 is 15 residues.

This clonotype was seen more than once but under ten times. The V and J genes are TRBV4-3 and TRBJ2-1; 12 positions agree with TRBD1. V gave up 10 bases and J gave up 6 bases; unmatched junction bases: 10. The CDR3 has 15 amino acids. Germline loops: CDR1 LGHNA, CDR2 YSLEER. As DNA, the CDR3 is TGCGCCACCAGGAAAGGGACAGGGGGCCCCAATGAGCAGTTCTTC. It codes for CATRKGTGGPNEQFF.

This rearrangement joins TRBV20-1 to TRBJ1-5; TRBD1 matches 8 bases. Germline CDR1 is DFQATT and CDR2 is SNEGSKA (reference sequence). This CDR3 spans 12 amino acids. V trimming: 5 bases; J trimming: 5 bases; junction bases outside the gene matches: 2. CDR3 sequence reads: CSAEDRDQPQHF. The CDR3 DNA sequence: TGCAGTGCTGAGGACAGGGATCAGCCCCAGCATTTT.

Worth noting for this clonotype: The junction does not match germline at one end; this may be a read error. The chain joins TRBV9 to TRBJ2-5; D not certain. Germline V CDR1 and CDR2: SGDLS, YYNGEE. There are 13 residues in the CDR3. The CDR3 DNA reads TGCGCCAGCAGCCAAGATATCGGAGAGAGCCAGTACTTC. Residues: CASSQDIGESQYF.

This clonotype was observed a few times. The CDR3, as DNA: TGTGCCAGCAGCGTCGTGGGGCCGGACACCGGGGAGCTGTTTTTT. Residues: CASSVVGPDTGELFF. The rearrangement uses TRBV2 and TRBJ2-2; D might be TRBD1 (5 bases). CDR1 SNHLY and CDR2 FYNNEI come from the germline V gene. The CDR3 is 15 residues long. The V end lost 6 bases, the J end lost 3 bases, and 14 bases lay between the germline ends.

This clonotype has only a few counts. This rearrangement joins TRBV4-2 to TRBJ2-3; 8 bases map to TRBD2. The length of the CDR3 is 17 residues. Germline V gene lookup returns CDR1 LGHNA and CDR2 YNFKEQ. V trimming: 0 bases; J trimming: 1 base; junction bases outside the gene matches: 6. In nucleotides, the CDR3 is TGTGCCAGCAGCCAAGATGCCGGGCGGGGGGGCACAGATACGCAGTATTTT. This encodes CASSQDAGRGGTDTQYF.

The sample holds a few counts of this clonotype. The chain joins TRBV25-1 to TRBJ2-7; D is unclear. Trimming stripped 3 bases from V and 0 bases from J, with 6 bases between. CDR3 length: 13 residues. The germline gives CDR1 MGHDK, CDR2 SYGVNS. The chain's CDR3 is CASSDASSYEQYF. The CDR3 nucleotides read TGTGCCAGCAGTGACGCTAGCTCCTACGAGCAGTACTTC.

The chain uses TRBV4-3 and TRBJ1-2; 9 bases are shared with TRBD1. Per the germline V gene, CDR1 is LGHNA and CDR2 is YSLEER. The CDR3 loop spans 16 amino acids. With V trimmed by 0 bases and J by 6 bases, 8 bases remained unmatched. DNA for the CDR3: TGCGCCAGCAGCCAAGATAGGACGCGACAGGGGGATGGCTACACCTTC. Translated: CASSQDRTRQGDGYTF.

This chain uses TRBV4-2 with TRBJ1-4; D might be TRBD1 (5 bases). This CDR3 contains 16 residues. Trimming left V 0 bases short and J 6 bases short, with 14 bases between. Per germline, CDR1 LGHNA and CDR2 YNFKEQ. This chain's CDR3 is CASSQEGRQTDEKLFF. CDR3 sequence (DNA): TGTGCCAGCAGCCAAGAAGGCCGACAGACAGATGAAAAACTGTTTTTT.

In this sample, this clonotype turned up once. The rearrangement joins TRBV4-2 to TRBJ2-7; 7 bases are a match to TRBD1. Germline CDR1 is LGHNA and CDR2 is YNFKEQ. V was clipped by 7 bases and J by 5 bases; unmatched bases: 8. This CDR3 contains 13 residues. As DNA, the CDR3 is TGTGCCAGCACCTTGGGAGACAGGGACGAGCAGTACTTC. Protein: CASTLGDRDEQYF.

This clonotype was observed a single time. The J gene is TRBJ2-7, the V gene TRBV27; D perhaps matches TRBD2 (7 bases). Germline V gene sequence: CDR1 MNHEY, CDR2 SMNVEV (reference sequence). The CDR3 extends over 13 amino acids. Trimming removed 3 bases from V and 6 bases from J, with 12 bases in between. CDR3 sequence: CASSLGGRTEQYF. In DNA form, the CDR3 reads TGTGCCAGCAGTTTGGGGGGGCGAACCGAGCAGTACTTC.

This chain links TRBV5-5 with TRBJ2-3, with 9 bases identical to TRBD2. V dropped 5 bases and J dropped 0; count of bases not matched to a gene: 10. The CDR3 has 17 residues. Germline assignment: CDR1 SGHKS and CDR2 YYEKEE (reference sequence). The CDR3 region has the DNA TGTGCCAGCAGAGCGATTAGCGGGGGCCCTAGCACAGATACGCAGTATTTT. Protein product: CASRAISGGPSTDTQYF.

The gene calls are TRBV4-3 and TRBJ1-4, with TRBD1 matching 7 bases. Germline loops: CDR1 LGHNA, CDR2 YSLEER. The CDR3 length is 15 residues. J was trimmed by 4 bases and V by 1 base; bases with no gene match: 3. CDR3 amino acids: CASSQGDSDNEKLFF. CDR3 nucleotide sequence: TGCGCCAGCAGCCAAGGGGACAGCGATAATGAAAAACTGTTTTTT.

V gene TRBV7-9 combines with J gene TRBJ2-4; no definite D call. The DNA end is more similar to TRBJ2-5, so the J call may be wrong. Germline CDR1 is SEHNR and CDR2 is FQNEAQ (reference sequence). The CDR3 contains 10 residues. In DNA, the CDR3 is TGTGCCACCCGGAAAGAGACCCAGTACTTC. Translated, it gives CATRKETQYF.

The J gene is TRBJ2-7, the V gene TRBV4-3; D is undetermined. The ends were cut back, 6 bases at V and 7 bases at J, with 22 bases in the middle. This CDR3 is 15 amino acids long. The germline CDR1 and CDR2 sequences are LGHNA and YSLEER. CDR3 nucleotides: TGCGCCAGCAGAGTTAGGGCCAGCTCCTACAATGAGCAGTACTTC. It is translated as CASRVRASSYNEQYF.

This clonotype was observed many times. This chain connects TRBV4-3 to TRBJ2-7, with D maybe TRBD2 (5 bases). V was cut by 0 bases and J by 4 bases, with 13 bases left in between. The V gene's germline CDR1 is LGHNA and CDR2 YSLEER. The CDR3 has 15 residues. The CDR3 loop is CASSQDPGSVYEQYF. Here the CDR3 DNA reads TGCGCCAGCAGCCAAGATCCCGGTAGCGTGTACGAGCAGTACTTC.

V usage is TRBV12-3 or TRBV12-4 and J usage is TRBJ2-1; D gene ambiguous. CDR3 length equals 13 residues. Trimming took off 7 bases at V and 9 bases at J, with 16 bases between the two ends. Here the CDR3 reads CASIHTLGSEQFF. CDR3 sequence (DNA): TGTGCCAGCATTCATACCTTGGGCAGTGAGCAGTTCTTC.

V and J are TRBV12-3 or TRBV12-4 and TRBJ1-6; D unclear. The CDR3 is made up of 14 amino acids. The ends were cut back, 5 bases at V and 10 bases at J, with 15 bases in the middle. CDR3 amino acids: CASSAGPGPSPLHF. The CDR3 DNA is TGTGCCAGCAGTGCCGGGCCCGGGCCATCACCCCTCCACTTT.

The chain uses TRBV20-1 and TRBJ2-1; D perhaps matches TRBD2 (5 bases). Germline lookup yields CDR1 DFQATT and CDR2 SNEGSKA (reference sequence). The V and J ends lost 4 bases and 3 bases respectively, with 13 bases between them. CDR3 size: 14 residues. CDR3 protein: CSAIPSSSYNEQFF. The CDR3 coding sequence is TGCAGTGCTATTCCTAGCTCCAGCTACAATGAGCAGTTCTTC.

Written as DNA, the CDR3 is TGCGCCAGCAGCCCCGACACCCCCTACAATGAGCAGTTCTTC. This translates into CASSPDTPYNEQFF. This chain uses TRBV4-1 with TRBJ2-1; D gene unclear. V was trimmed by 4 bases and J by 2 bases, leaving 9 bases between them. Germline V CDR1 and CDR2: MGHRA, YSYEKL. CDR3 size: 14 residues.